Presented here are 3 T cell receptor beta chains from one specimen sequenced in a study of somatic mutations in cytotoxic T cells in rheumatoid arthritis. Method: immunoSEQ multiplex PCR; TCRdb's copy keeps in-frame clones and lacks some. The table includes under 20,000 clones, 85% detected once. Sequencing was carried out using CD8+ T cells sorted from blood. These receptors were taken from a woman aged 40 to 50 with rheumatoid arthritis.

V gene TRBV6-1 combines with J gene TRBJ1-1, with D unclear. The CDR3 has 15 amino acids. Germline loops: CDR1 MNHNS, CDR2 SASEGT. Between the trimmed V and J ends, which lost 3 bases and 6 bases, there was a span of 17 bases. The DNA for the CDR3 is TGTGCCAGCAGTGAGTGGGAGGGTGGTCAACCTGAAGCTTTCTTT. This encodes CASSEWEGGQPEAFF.

The chain combines TRBV5-1 with TRBJ2-3; D may be TRBD1 (6 bases). The germline CDR1 and CDR2 sequences are SGHRS and YFSETQ. Between the trimmed V and J ends, which lost 2 bases and 2 bases, there was a span of 9 bases. This CDR3 is 14 amino acids long. Here the CDR3 DNA reads TGCGCCAGCAGCTTCGGACAGCCCACAGATACGCAGTATTTT. Translated, it gives CASSFGQPTDTQYF.

The chain couples TRBV5-1 to TRBJ1-2; the D is unclear. Trimming removed 0 bases from V and 10 bases from J, with 19 bases in between. There are 15 residues in the CDR3. Per the germline V gene, CDR1 is SGHRS and CDR2 is YFSETQ. The DNA of the CDR3 is TGCGCCAGCAGCTTGGCCGCGGGGTTCGATTTTGTCTACACCTTC. The encoded protein is CASSLAAGFDFVYTF.